The entry that follows covers one TCR beta chain sequence. Which antigen it targets is not known. There are no base qualities to consult, and no much larger clone falls within one base. This sample also contains other DNA sequences that code for the same CDR3. Healthy HIV-negative adults with no recently reported acute infections or vaccinations were included as donors. Only Caucasian adults living in Nashville, Tennessee, USA were represented among the donors. CD8 memory samples were composed of magnetically selected CD45RO+ cells combined with CCR7-negative CD45RA+ effector memory (TemRA) cells. After blood collection by leukapheresis, PBMCs were isolated using Ficoll-Histopaque density gradient centrifugation and then cryopreserved in the vapor phase of liquid nitrogen. Analytical flow cytometry was used to check the purity and quantity of every magnetically sorted T cell population. Genomic DNA was isolated from every sorted fraction and measured by UV absorbance on a Nanodrop 2000c.

This specimen belongs to a study of shared clonotypes between healthy human individuals (dated by TCRdb to about 2020). In terms of the full investigation: The cohort comprised a couple of women and a few men aged 18 to 49 years. Blood TCR repertoires of about five healthy adults were deeply sequenced to estimate repertoire size and the extent of clonotype sharing between individuals. For each donor, CD4 naive and CD4 memory were each run on three plates, CD8 naive on two plates, and CD8 memory on one plate. Libraries were prepared and TCR repertoires were sequenced by different laboratories using diverse techniques, in order to increase sequencing depth and limit assay-specific biases. Leukapheresis yielded between about 0.94 and 8.9 billion PBMCs per donor. Results and caveats for the whole study, not just this receptor: Pairwise subsampling indicated that sequencing depth was expected to affect the degree of clonotype sharing among donors. Even with the large sequencing depth, rarefaction of the sorted-subset datasets indicated that sequencing was incomplete. Because the study included only a small number of donors, the genetic and exposure-history diversity represented was limited. When a few donors were compared, the shared fraction of clonotypes was about 5% for naive CD4, about 4% for naive CD8, 2.3% for memory CD4, and 0.35% to 0.5% for memory CD8. Sampling was restricted to blood, and TCR repertoires in tissue are likely to differ from TCR repertoires in blood. Higher generation probabilities were observed for clonotypes shared by all four sorted-subset donors than for non-shared clonotypes. Naive subsets generally had larger estimated clonotype richness than memory subsets.

TCR CDR3 regions were amplified from genomic DNA by multiplex PCR using the deep immunoSEQ assay. Extracted genomic DNA from each cell subset was spread evenly across all wells of several immunoSEQ 96-well plates, with each plate serving as a replicate. For sorted subsets, each replicate PCR was loaded with about 0.2 ug genomic DNA, equivalent to 30,000 to 35,000 T cell genomes. Purified libraries were measured with a Qubit 3.0 fluorometer, size-checked on a Bioanalyzer 2100, and measured again with the KAPA Library Quantification kit. Every immunoSEQ 96-well plate was sequenced on a separate single-read 150-cycle Illumina NextSeq 550 flow cell. Per the authors' processing: Because the immunoSEQ output held only junctional sequences and lacked quality scores, the filtering could not match the filtering applied to full-length reads. Sequences were annotated with PyIR, a Python wrapper for IgBLAST v1.9, and V/J genes and CDR3 were assigned using IMGT germline references. Any read was removed if the V/J assignment was weak (E-value above 1e-6), the CDR3 was missing, or the read contained stop codons, out-of-frame junctions, or ambiguous translated residues. A V3J clonotype was defined by an identical inferred V gene, J gene, and CDR3 amino acid sequence. To compute the percentage overlap between repertoires, the number of shared unique clonotypes was divided by the size of the smaller repertoire. Three approaches were used to assess repertoire richness: RTK rarefaction, the Chao1 estimator, and Recon v2.1 estimates of unobserved clonotypes. OLGA was used to compute generation probabilities for all TCRbeta clonotypes that the gDNA method yielded from four donors. TCRdb carries this immuneACCESS record with in-frame sequences only. Its versions omit some clonotypes, under half of them owing to an unresolved V gene in the studies checked, with the rest unexplained. V, J and clone size derive from that table, while D and trimming were established from the DNA sequence. Across this sample there are around 690,000 clones, with 90% seen only once. The ten most abundant clones make up more than 30% of the sample.

Deletion took 3 bases off V and 1 base off J, with a span of 10 bases between the germline ends. The CDR3, cysteine through phenylalanine, is 15 amino acids long. CDR3 DNA is the only sequence kept; it has 45 bases, read in frame from the first base. The germline V gene encodes CDR1 WNHNN and CDR2 SYGVQD (reference sequence). The sequence derives from a man between 18 and 35 years old in good health. Some clones in this sample may be carry-over from other donors' samples. Sequences were obtained from memory CD8+ T cells from PBMCs. What the cell subset or site label conveys for this sample: CD45RO+ cells pooled with CCR7-negative TemRA cells. The chain is assembled from TRBV10-1 and TRBJ2-1, with the D gene not confidently named. The DNA is TGCGCCAGCAGTGAAGGTTGGAGTTCCTACAATGAGCAGTTCTTC. This encodes CASSEGWSSYNEQFF.